A selection of T cell receptor beta chains follows, all from one sample in a study of persistence of HIV-infected CD4 T cells. The antigens for these receptors are not known. Here immunoSEQ multiplex PCR was the method, and the copy in TCRdb shows in-frame clones only, minus some. The data show 40,000 to 55,000 clones, approximately 90% seen once. Sequencing was performed on CD4+ T cells sorted from PBMCs after roughly 18-hour stimulation, taken from a patient who received antiretroviral therapy. All receptors come from an adult woman with HIV who was CMV-seropositive. Both conserved end residues are part of each CDR3. The D gene is left open where the match is weak. Clone size is stated in some rows and not others, as once, few, many or a class when expanded.

>-|-|TRBV6-5|TRBJ2-3
TGTGCCGCGGCGGGGGCAGGTGGCACAGATACGCAGTATTTT
CAAAGAGGTDTQYF
>-|few|TRBV30|TRBJ1-5
TGTGCCTGGACTACCGTCGGCCTCAATCAGCCCCAGCATTTT
CAWTTVGLNQPQHF
>-|-|TRBV7-2|TRBJ1-2
TGTGCCAGCAGCACACAGAATAACTATGGCTACACCTTC
CASSTQNNYGYTF
>-|-|TRBV30|TRBJ2-7
TGTGCCTGGAGTTGGGACCCTCGCTACGAGCAGTACTTC
CAWSWDPRYEQYF
>TRBD1|-|TRBV5-4|TRBJ1-1
TGTGCCAGCAGCTTGACAGGGGGCCTCGGGACTGAAGCTTTCTTT
CASSLTGGLGTEAFF
>-|-|TRBV7-2|TRBJ2-5
TGTGCCAGCAGCTTAGAGTCCCGGGCCCAAGAGACCCAGTACTTC
CASSLESRAQETQYF
>TRBD1|once|TRBV7-9|TRBJ1-1
TGTGCCAGCAGCTTGGGACAGGGGGCCACCTTGAACACTGAAGCTTTCTTT
CASSLGQGATLNTEAFF
>-|-|TRBV3-1/TRBV3-2|TRBJ1-3
TGTGCCAGCAGCACCCAGGTACAGGTCTCTGGAAACACCATATATTTT
CASSTQVQVSGNTIYF
>-|-|TRBV6-6|TRBJ1-1
TGTGCCAGCAGTTCCGACAGCCGAGGGGTGAACACTGAAGCTTTCTTT
CASSSDSRGVNTEAFF
>-|once|TRBV3-1/TRBV3-2|TRBJ1-4
TGTGCCAGCAGCCACGAGGGGGGACCTTGGGGTGAAAAACTGTTTTTT
CASSHEGGPWGEKLFF
>-|-|TRBV20-1|TRBJ1-1
TGCAGTTTTCGGGGTCGCACTGAAGCTTTCTTT
CSFRGRTEAFF
>-|-|TRBV6-4|TRBJ1-1
TGTGCCAGCAGTGATCCCCCGCTAGTGTTCCCGAACACTGAAGCTTTCTTT
CASSDPPLVFPNTEAFF
>-|-|TRBV4-3|TRBJ2-2
TGCGCCAGCAGCCAAGAGGGGGGTGCCGGGGAGCTGTTTTTT
CASSQEGGAGELFF
>TRBD1|-|TRBV6-2/TRBV6-3|TRBJ1-1
TGTGCCAGCAGCCCTTTTGGACAGGGGCGGTTGAACACTGAAGCTTTCTTT
CASSPFGQGRLNTEAFF
>-|-|TRBV6-1|TRBJ2-1
TGTGCCAGCAGTGATGGGGGGCTCGGAAAGAATGAGCAGTTCTTC
CASSDGGLGKNEQFF
>TRBD2|-|TRBV29-1|TRBJ2-5
TGCAGCGTTAGTTCCCTAGCGGGAGAGACCCAGTACTTC
CSVSSLAGETQYF
>TRBD1|-|TRBV12-5|TRBJ1-6
TGTGCTAGTGGCCGTGGACAGGAGAATTCACCCCTCCACTTT
CASGRGQENSPLHF
>-|-|TRBV11-3|TRBJ1-2
TGTGCCAGCAGCTTAAACTCTAACTATGGCTACACCTTC
CASSLNSNYGYTF
>-|-|TRBV5-1|TRBJ2-3
TGCGCCAGCAGCGGCGGAGGGGCAACCTTCCTCACAGATACGCAGTATTTT
CASSGGGATFLTDTQYF
>TRBD2|-|TRBV28|TRBJ2-1
TGTGCCAGCAGTTTAGGGAGCGGGAGCTCCTACAATGAGCAGTTCTTC
CASSLGSGSSYNEQFF
>TRBD2|once|TRBV9|TRBJ2-3
TGTGCCAGCCGCGGGGGGGGGACAGATACGCAGTATTTT
CASRGGGTDTQYF
>TRBD2|-|TRBV28|TRBJ2-1
TGTGCCAGCAGCGGACTAGACTACAATGAGCAGTTCTTC
CASSGLDYNEQFF
>TRBD2|-|TRBV5-1|TRBJ2-1
TGCGCCACCTCACGGTCCCTAGCGGGAGGAACCTACAATGAGCAGTTCTTC
CATSRSLAGGTYNEQFF
>-|-|TRBV5-1|TRBJ1-6
TGCGCCAGCAGCTCTACGACAGGTGTGGGCTCACCCCTCCACTTT
CASSSTTGVGSPLHF
>TRBD1|-|TRBV19|TRBJ2-7
TGTGCCAGTAGTAGGGGACAGTTCAACGAGCAGTACTTC
CASSRGQFNEQYF
>TRBD1|-|TRBV5-1|TRBJ1-4
TGCGCCAGCAGCTTGGGACAGGGTTGGCGCGGTAATGAAAAACTGTTTTTT
CASSLGQGWRGNEKLFF
>-|-|TRBV28|TRBJ2-7
TGTGCCAGCAGTTCTCTCTACGAGCAGTACTTC
CASSSLYEQYF
>-|-|TRBV9|TRBJ2-3
TGTGCCAGCAGCTTCCAGGGGCAGCCTACGCAGTATTTT
CASSFQGQPTQYF